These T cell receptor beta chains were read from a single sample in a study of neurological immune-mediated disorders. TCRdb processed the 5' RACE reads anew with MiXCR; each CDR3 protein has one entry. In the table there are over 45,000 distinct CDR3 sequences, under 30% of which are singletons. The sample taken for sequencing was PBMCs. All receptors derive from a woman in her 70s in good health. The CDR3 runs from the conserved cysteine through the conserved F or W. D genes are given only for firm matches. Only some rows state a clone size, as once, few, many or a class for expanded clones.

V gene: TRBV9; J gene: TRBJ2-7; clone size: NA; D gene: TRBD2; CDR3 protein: CASSPLRVAGSYEQYF; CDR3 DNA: TGTGCCAGCAGCCCGCTGAGGGTAGCGGGTTCCTACGAGCAGTACTTC
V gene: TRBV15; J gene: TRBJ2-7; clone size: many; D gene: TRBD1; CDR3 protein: CATSRARGRGIYEQYF; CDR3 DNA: TGTGCCACCAGCAGAGCTCGGGGCAGGGGGATCTACGAGCAGTACTTC
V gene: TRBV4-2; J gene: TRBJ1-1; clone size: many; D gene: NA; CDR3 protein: CASSQARRNTEAFF; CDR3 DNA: TGTGCCAGCAGCCAAGCCAGGAGGAACACTGAAGCTTTCTTT
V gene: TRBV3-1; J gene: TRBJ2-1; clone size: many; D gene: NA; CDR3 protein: CASSHPTAKGYEQFF; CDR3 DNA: TGTGCCAGCAGCCATCCCACGGCCAAGGGGTACGAGCAGTTCTTC
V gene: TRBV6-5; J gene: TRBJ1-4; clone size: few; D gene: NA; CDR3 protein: CASGVGGDEKLFF; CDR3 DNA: TGTGCCAGTGGAGTGGGAGGGGACGAAAAACTGTTTTTT
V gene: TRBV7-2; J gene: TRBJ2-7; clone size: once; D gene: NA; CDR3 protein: CASSLVWQSSYEHYF; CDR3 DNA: TGTGCCAGCAGCCTAGTTTGGCAGTCCTCCTACGAGCATTACTTC
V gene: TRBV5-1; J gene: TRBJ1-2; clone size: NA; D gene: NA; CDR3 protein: CAISLTLTGPNYGYTF; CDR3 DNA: TGCGCCATCAGCCTCACCCTCACGGGGCCTAACTATGGCTACACCTTC
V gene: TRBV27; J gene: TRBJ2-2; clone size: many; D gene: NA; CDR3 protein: CASRRPAGELFF; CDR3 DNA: TGTGCCAGCAGGCGGCCAGCCGGGGAGCTGTTTTTT
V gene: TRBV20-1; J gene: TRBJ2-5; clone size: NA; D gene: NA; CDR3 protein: CSASFTRDGETQYF; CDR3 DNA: TGCAGTGCTAGTTTTACTAGAGATGGGGAGACCCAGTACTTC
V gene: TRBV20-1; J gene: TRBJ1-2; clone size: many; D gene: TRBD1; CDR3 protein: CSARRTGDSGYGYTF; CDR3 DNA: TGCAGTGCTAGACGTACAGGGGATTCTGGCTATGGCTACACCTTC
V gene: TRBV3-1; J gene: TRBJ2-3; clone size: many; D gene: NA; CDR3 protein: CASSQDYTDTQYF; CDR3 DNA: TGTGCCAGCAGCCAAGACTACACAGATACGCAGTATTTT
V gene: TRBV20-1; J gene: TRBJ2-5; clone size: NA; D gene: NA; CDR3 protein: CSARDIQFQETQYF; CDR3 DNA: TGCAGTGCTAGAGATATTCAGTTCCAAGAGACCCAGTACTTC
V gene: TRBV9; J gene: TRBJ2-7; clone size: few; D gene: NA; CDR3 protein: CASSHTASGTVYEQYF; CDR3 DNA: TGTGCCAGCAGCCACACAGCCTCCGGGACGGTCTACGAGCAGTACTTC
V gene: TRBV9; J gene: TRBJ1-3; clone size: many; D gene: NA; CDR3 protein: CASSVALRGSGNTIYF; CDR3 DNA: TGTGCCAGCAGCGTAGCTCTAAGGGGCTCTGGAAACACCATATATTTT
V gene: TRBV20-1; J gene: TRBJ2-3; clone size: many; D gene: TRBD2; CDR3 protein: CSALRTSGSSDTQYF; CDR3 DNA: TGCAGTGCTCTCCGGACTAGCGGGAGTTCAGATACGCAGTATTTT
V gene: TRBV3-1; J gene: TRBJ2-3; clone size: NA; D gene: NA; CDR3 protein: CASSQDRGSFTDTQYF; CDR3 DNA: TGTGCCAGCAGCCAAGATCGTGGGAGTTTTACAGATACGCAGTATTTT
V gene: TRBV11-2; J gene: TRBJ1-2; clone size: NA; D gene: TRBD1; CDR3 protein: CASSSDLGTGRDYGYTF; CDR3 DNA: TGTGCCAGCAGCTCAGATCTGGGGACAGGGAGAGACTATGGCTACACCTTC
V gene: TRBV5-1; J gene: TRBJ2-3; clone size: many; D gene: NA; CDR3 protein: CASSSAGDADTQYF; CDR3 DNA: TGCGCCAGCAGCTCCGCAGGGGACGCAGATACGCAGTATTTT
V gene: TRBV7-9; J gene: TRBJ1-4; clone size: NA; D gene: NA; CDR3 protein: CASSESPGMSVGKLFF; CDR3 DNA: TGTGCCAGCAGCGAAAGCCCCGGGATGTCTGTCGGAAAACTGTTTTTT
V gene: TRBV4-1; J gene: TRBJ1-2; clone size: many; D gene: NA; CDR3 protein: CASSRPGFYGYTF; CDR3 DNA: TGCGCCAGCAGCCGGCCAGGATTCTATGGCTACACCTTC
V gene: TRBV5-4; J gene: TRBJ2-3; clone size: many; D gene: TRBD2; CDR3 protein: CASSLSSGSTDTQYF; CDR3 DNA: TGTGCCAGCAGCTTGTCTAGCGGGAGCACAGATACGCAGTATTTT
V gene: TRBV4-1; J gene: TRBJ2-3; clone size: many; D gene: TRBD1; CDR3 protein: CASSVHRDRTEDTQYF; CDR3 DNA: TGCGCCAGCAGCGTCCACCGGGACAGGACTGAGGATACGCAGTATTTT
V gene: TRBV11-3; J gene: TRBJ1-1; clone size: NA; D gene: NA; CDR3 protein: CASSLEGNTEAFF; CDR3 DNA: TGTGCCAGCAGCTTAGAGGGTAACACTGAAGCTTTCTTT
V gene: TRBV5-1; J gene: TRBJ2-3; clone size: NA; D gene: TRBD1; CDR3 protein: CASSPGQSTDTQYF; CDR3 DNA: TGCGCTAGCAGCCCGGGACAGAGCACAGATACGCAGTATTTT
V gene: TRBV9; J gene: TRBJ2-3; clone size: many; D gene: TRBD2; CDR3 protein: CASTLTSGKTDTQYF; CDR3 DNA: TGTGCCAGCACCCTGACTAGCGGGAAAACAGATACGCAGTATTTT
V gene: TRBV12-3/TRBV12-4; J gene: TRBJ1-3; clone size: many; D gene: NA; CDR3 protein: CASREQGAGNTIYF; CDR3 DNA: TGTGCCAGCAGAGAACAGGGAGCCGGAAACACCATATATTTT
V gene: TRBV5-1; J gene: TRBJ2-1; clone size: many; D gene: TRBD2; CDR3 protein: CASSLEPSGRGRNEQFF; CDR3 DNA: TGCGCCAGCAGCTTGGAACCTAGCGGGAGGGGAAGGAATGAGCAGTTCTTC
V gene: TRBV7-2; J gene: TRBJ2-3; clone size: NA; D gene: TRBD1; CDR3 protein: CASRRDRAVNTQYF; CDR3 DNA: TGTGCCAGCAGACGGGACAGGGCCGTGAATACGCAGTATTTT
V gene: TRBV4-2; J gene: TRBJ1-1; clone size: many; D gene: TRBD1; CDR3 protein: CASSPSGGPEDTEAFF; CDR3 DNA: TGTGCCAGCAGCCCCTCAGGGGGGCCAGAGGACACTGAAGCTTTCTTT
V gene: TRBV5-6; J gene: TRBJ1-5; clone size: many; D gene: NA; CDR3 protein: CASSLAGQPQHF; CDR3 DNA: TGTGCCAGCAGCTTGGCCGGACAGCCCCAGCATTTT
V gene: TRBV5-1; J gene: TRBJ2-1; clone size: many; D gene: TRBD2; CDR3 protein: CASQRYGGSSYNEQFF; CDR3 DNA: TGCGCCAGCCAACGCTACGGGGGGAGCTCCTACAATGAGCAGTTCTTC
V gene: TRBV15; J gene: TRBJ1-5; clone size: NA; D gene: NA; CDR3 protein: CATSRQYQPQHF; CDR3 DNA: TGTGCCACCAGCAGACAGTATCAGCCCCAGCATTTT
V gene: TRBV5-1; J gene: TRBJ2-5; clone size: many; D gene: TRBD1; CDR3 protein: CASSRAGTGQETQYF; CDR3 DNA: TGCGCCAGCAGCAGGGCCGGGACAGGGCAAGAGACCCAGTACTTC
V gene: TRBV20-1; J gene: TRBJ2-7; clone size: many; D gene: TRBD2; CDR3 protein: CSARGGGLGGGYYEQYF; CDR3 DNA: TGCAGTGCTAGAGGAGGGGGACTAGGAGGAGGTTACTACGAGCAGTACTTC
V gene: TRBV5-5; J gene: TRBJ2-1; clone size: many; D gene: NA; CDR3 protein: CASSLGGGYNEQFF; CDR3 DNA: TGTGCCAGCAGCTTGGGTGGGGGCTACAATGAGCAGTTCTTC
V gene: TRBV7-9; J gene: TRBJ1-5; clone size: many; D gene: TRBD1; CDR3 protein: CASSSGTGGISEPQHF; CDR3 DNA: TGTGCCAGCAGCTCCGGGACAGGGGGTATTAGTGAGCCCCAGCATTTT